This T cell receptor (beta chain) comes out of a study of blood T cell repertoires in COVID-19. In the study overall: Acute-phase and convalescent COVID-19 samples originated in the United States, Italy and Spain. T cells, B-cell-depleted T cells, or PBMCs supplied cDNA or gDNA.

Participants were placed into cohorts based on the clinical history they reported. Germline V gene sequence: CDR1 SNHLY, CDR2 FYNNEI. The CDR3 runs 14 residues. V was pared by 6 bases and J by 1 base, with 3 bases of the junction left unmatched. Assay: immunoSEQ multiplex PCR; the TCRdb copy retains only in-frame clones and omits some. The sample holds 250,000 or so clones; about 90% are singletons and the top ten take less than 14%. The chain is built from TRBV2 and TRBJ1-1; the match to TRBD1 covers 9 bases. The clonotype was recovered from a man between 25 and 39 years old who had recovered from COVID-19. Sequencing was performed on PBMCs or T cells enriched from blood (not recorded which). CDR3 in DNA: TGTGCCAGCAGCTCGGGACAGGGGAACACTGAAGCTTTCTTT. Its protein product is CASSSGQGNTEAFF.